This T cell receptor (beta chain) originates from a study of cytomegalovirus exposure and HLA in healthy donors. The wider study: Clustering assigned about four fifths of the roughly 400 genotyped donors to the Caucasian-associated ancestry cluster. General observations from the study: The authors listed 164 TCR beta chains as cytomegalovirus-associated.

PCR involved 60 Vbeta and 13 Jbeta primers. The repertoire was sequenced with immunoSEQ multiplex PCR; TCRdb's copy has only in-frame clones and lacks some. The data contain over 100,000 clones, over 65% of them singletons. As regards this clone: Its antigen is undetermined.

In germline, CDR1 is LGHNT, CDR2 FRNRAP. Unmatched junction bases numbered 5, after V lost 4 bases and J lost 7 bases. This CDR3 spans 14 amino acids. Material for sequencing was PBMCs. This TCR came from a female donor in good health and CMV-seropositive. This chain joins TRBV12-5 and TRBJ2-1; 9 bases are shared with TRBD1. The DNA for the CDR3 is TGTGCTAGTGGTTCCCGGGACAGGGAGAATGAGCAGTTCTTC. Residues: CASGSRDRENEQFF.